This record concerns one T cell receptor beta chain sequence. The antigen is unknown. Each single cDNA molecule received a unique molecular identifier. TCRdb re-called the 5' RACE reads through MiXCR, storing one row per CDR3 protein. Of fewer than 50,000 distinct CDR3 sequences listed, around 6.8% are singletons. The data stem from a study of early T cells in non-severe SARS-CoV-2 infection. Study at large: Unsorted whole blood bulk RNA was sequenced, with unpaired chains. Whole-study findings and limits: VDJdb matching skewed toward anti-spike CD8 responses, missing private and CD4 specificities.

Germline lookup yields CDR1 MNHEY and CDR2 SMNVEV (reference sequence). The CDR3 consists of 14 residues. V trimming: 7 bases; J trimming: 2 bases; junction bases outside the gene matches: 7. The chain is built from TRBV27 and TRBJ1-2; 7 bases are a match to TRBD1. This TCR was recovered from an adult who was a healthcare worker with PCR-confirmed SARS-CoV-2 infection or an uninfected control (not recorded which). Sequenced material: whole blood. The CDR3 DNA reads as TGTGCCAGCACGCAGACAGGGCGCAACTATGGCTACACCTTC. Translating gives CASTQTGRNYGYTF.